The source of this T cell receptor beta chain is a study of early T cells in non-severe SARS-CoV-2 infection. Study details: Sequenced bulk RNA came from whole blood that was unsorted, and chains were unpaired.

Findings of the study overall: VDJdb-based annotation leaned toward anti-spike CD8 responses and missed private and CD4 specificities.

Attachment of unique molecular identifiers to individual cDNA molecules was performed. Each CDR3 protein gets one entry after TCRdb re-called the 5' RACE reads with MiXCR. The table records approximately 110,000 distinct CDR3 sequences, 15% of them present only once. This clonotype occurred a few times. Its antigen remains unidentified. There are 14 residues in the CDR3. Germline loops: CDR1 SGHNT, CDR2 YYREEE (reference sequence). Between the trimmed V and J ends, which lost 1 base and 6 bases, there was a span of 11 bases. The source of this sequence is an adult who was a healthcare worker with PCR-confirmed SARS-CoV-2 infection or an uninfected control (not recorded which). The chain recombines TRBV5-4 with TRBJ2-1; D is unclear. The sample consisted of whole blood. The CDR3, as DNA: TGTGCCAGCAGCTTGATCCCTGAGAGCAATGAGCAGTTCTTC. Protein: CASSLIPESNEQFF.